This T cell receptor (beta chain) was recovered during a study of shared clonotypes between healthy human individuals. Study background: Per donor, CD8 memory used one plate, CD8 naive used two, CD4 memory used three and CD4 naive used three. Findings and caveats of the study: The study found roughly 5% of naive CD4 clonotypes shared across a handful of donors.

The naive CD8 population came from CD45RO-negative cells selected for CCR7, without terminally differentiated effector memory CD45RA+ cells. The donors were adults (healthy and HIV-negative) with no recent acute infections or vaccinations. TCRdb keeps only in-frame clones here, not all; method: immunoSEQ multiplex PCR. The table shows around 1.9 million clones, with around 93% occurring only once. Trimming pared 0 bases from V and 5 bases from J, leaving 5 bases between. This CDR3 spans 12 amino acids. Per germline, CDR1 SGHTA and CDR2 FQGNSA. Concerning this clone itself: The antigen remains unidentified.

The chain recombines TRBV7-2 with TRBJ2-7; D uncertain. The sequenced sample consisted of naive CD8+ T cells from PBMCs. This clonotype was obtained from a man younger than 35 in good health. Some clones in this sample may be carry-over from other donors' samples. The CDR3 coding sequence is TGTGCCAGCAGCTTAGCCCACAACGAGCAGTACTTC. It specifies CASSLAHNEQYF.